The 32 T cell receptor beta chains below all came from one sample that was sequenced in a study of T cell responses to AZD1222 COVID-19 vaccine. The repertoire was sequenced with immunoSEQ multiplex PCR; TCRdb's copy has only in-frame clones and lacks some. Of 90,000 to 150,000 clones listed, less than 90% are singletons. The starting material was peripheral blood, obtained on day 0 of AZD1222 vaccination. The receptor set was obtained from an adult in good health.

The V call is TRBV27, the J call TRBJ2-7, with 11 bases that match TRBD2. V was pared by 6 bases and J by 3 bases, with 7 bases of the junction left unmatched. There are 15 residues in the CDR3. Germline assignment: CDR1 MNHEY and CDR2 SMNVEV (reference sequence). The CDR3 sequence is CASSPTSGRNYEQYF. The CDR3 DNA reads TGTGCCAGCAGCCCCACTAGCGGGAGAAACTACGAGCAGTACTTC.

V and J are TRBV5-4 and TRBJ2-7; perhaps TRBD2 as D (6 bases). This CDR3 has 14 residues. The V gene lost 0 bases and the J gene lost 4 bases, with 11 bases spanning the gap. CDR1 and CDR2 (germline): SGHNT, YYREEE (reference sequence). In nucleotides, the CDR3 is TGTGCCAGCAGCTTGGAGCGCGGGACTTACGAGCAGTACTTC. Translation gives CASSLERGTYEQYF.

V gene TRBV5-1 combines with J gene TRBJ2-5, with 12 bases fitting TRBD2. In germline, CDR1 is SGHRS, CDR2 YFSETQ. The CDR3 covers 15 residues. With V trimmed by 4 bases and J by 1 base, 2 bases remained unmatched. This CDR3 is CASSTSGRRQETQYF. CDR3 DNA: TGCGCCAGCAGCACTAGCGGGAGGCGCCAAGAGACCCAGTACTTC.

The chain carries TRBV6-2 or TRBV6-3 and TRBJ2-1, with TRBD2 identical over 12 bases. V trimming: 5 bases; J trimming: 6 bases; junction bases outside the gene matches: 8. From germline, CDR1 is MNHEY and CDR2 SVGEGT. The CDR3 runs to 16 residues. CDR3 sequence reads: CASSDPTSGRTNEQFF. The CDR3 nucleotides are TGTGCCAGCAGTGACCCCACTAGCGGGAGGACCAATGAGCAGTTCTTC.

This sequence joins TRBV18 and TRBJ2-7; unclear D gene. Germline CDR1 KGHSH, CDR2 LQKENI. The CDR3 extends over 12 amino acids. The ends were cut back, 3 bases at V and 0 bases at J, with 3 bases in the middle. DNA of the CDR3: TGTGCCAGCTCACCTACCTCCTACGAGCAGTACTTC. Its translation is CASSPTSYEQYF.

This chain links TRBV13 with TRBJ1-1; TRBD1 might be the D (6 bases). The CDR3 length is 14 residues. Germline CDR1 and CDR2: PRHDT and FYEKMQ (reference sequence). V was pared by 5 bases and J by 4 bases, with 14 bases between. The CDR3 DNA follows: TGTGCCAGCAGCAGTTGGGGGGGGCCCACTGAAGCTTTCTTT. Its protein is CASSSWGGPTEAFF.

The chain carries TRBV7-9 and TRBJ1-6; 9 bases map to TRBD1. The germline V gene has CDR1 SEHNR and CDR2 FQNEAQ (reference sequence). Trimming cost V 3 bases and J 6 bases; bases outside gene matches: 6. The CDR3 is 16 amino acids. As DNA, the CDR3 is TGTGCCAGCAGCTTCCTACAGGGGGCGGCTAATTCACCCCTCCACTTT. Translated: CASSFLQGAANSPLHF.

The chain employs TRBV5-1 and TRBJ2-1; 8 bases line up with TRBD2. V gave up 7 bases and J gave up 2 bases; unmatched junction bases: 8. The germline gives CDR1 SGHRS, CDR2 YFSETQ. The CDR3 is 15 residues long. The CDR3 is CASLAFSGAYNEQFF. The CDR3 DNA reads as TGCGCCAGCCTAGCCTTTAGCGGGGCCTACAATGAGCAGTTCTTC.

There are a few counts of this clone. The CDR3 DNA sequence: TGCAGTGCTAGTGCAGCCTCGAGCTCCGGAAACACCATATATTTT. The encoded protein is CSASAASSSGNTIYF. The chain uses TRBV20-1 and TRBJ1-3; D gene uncertain. V lost 3 bases to trimming and J lost 4 bases, with 16 bases between them. The CDR3 contains 15 residues. Germline CDR1 is DFQATT and CDR2 is SNEGSKA (reference sequence).

The V and J genes are TRBV19 and TRBJ2-2; 10 bases align to TRBD2. This CDR3 spans 15 amino acids. Looked up from germline, CDR1 is LNHDA and CDR2 is SQIVND (reference sequence). V shed 3 bases, J shed 8 bases, and the junction held 6 bases outside the gene matches. CDR3 in amino acids: CASSIVGTSVGELFF. In DNA, the CDR3 is TGTGCCAGTAGTATCGTAGGGACTAGCGTTGGGGAGCTGTTTTTT.

The rearrangement joins TRBV18 to TRBJ2-3; 10 positions agree with TRBD2. This CDR3 contains 14 residues. The ends lost 3 bases at V and 6 bases at J; junction bases unmatched: 3. Germline CDR1 KGHSH, CDR2 LQKENI. The CDR3 DNA sequence: TGTGCCAGCTCACCGGGACTAGCGAAGGATACGCAGTATTTT. Translation gives CASSPGLAKDTQYF.

The chain recombines TRBV5-1 with TRBJ2-2, with TRBD2 identical over 11 bases. V shed 1 base and J 7 bases; nucleotides not matched to a gene: 0. Germline V lookup: CDR1 SGHRS, CDR2 YFSETQ. This CDR3 region has 14 residues. The CDR3 nucleotides read TGCGCCAGCAGCTTGCTAGCGGGAGGCGGGGAGCTGTTTTTT. Translation: CASSLLAGGGELFF.

The table lists this clone with a count of one. The chain uses TRBV5-1 and TRBJ2-1, with no clear D. Germline-derived CDR1 and CDR2 are SGHRS and YFSETQ. The CDR3 is 16 amino acids. V was shortened by 0 bases and J by 2 bases, with 12 bases between the two germline ends. DNA for the CDR3: TGCGCCAGCAGCTTGGGCAGCCTAGTACCCTACAATGAGCAGTTCTTC. This sequence encodes CASSLGSLVPYNEQFF.

The chain combines TRBV5-5 with TRBJ1-2; 10 bases fit TRBD1. The length of the CDR3 is 17 residues. In germline, CDR1 is SGHKS, CDR2 YYEKEE (reference sequence). The V gene end was trimmed by 3 bases and the J gene end by 4 bases; junction bases not matched to a gene: 12. The CDR3: CASSSEGTGAPFYGYTF. The CDR3 nucleotides are TGTGCCAGCAGCTCTGAAGGGACAGGGGCCCCCTTCTATGGCTACACCTTC.

This rearrangement joins TRBV5-6 to TRBJ1-6; TRBD1 aligns across 8 bases. V was clipped by 4 bases and J by 7 bases; unmatched bases: 7. Germline V CDR1 and CDR2: SGHDT, YYEEEE. This CDR3 spans 15 amino acids. The CDR3 reads CASSTGQVWNSPLHF. CDR3 DNA: TGTGCCAGCAGCACGGGACAGGTCTGGAATTCACCCCTCCACTTT.

This clone has a single count. This chain links TRBV30 with TRBJ1-6; no firm D call. V was pared by 0 bases and J by 6 bases, with 12 bases between. The CDR3 spans 15 residues. The germline V gene encodes CDR1 GTSNPN and CDR2 SVGIG (reference sequence). The DNA for the CDR3 is TGTGCCTGGAGTGTACTGGGGTTCGGTAATTCACCCCTCCACTTT. It encodes CAWSVLGFGNSPLHF.

V and J are TRBV2 and TRBJ2-1; D unresolved. Trimming pared 5 bases from V and 7 bases from J, leaving 9 bases between. Looked up from germline, CDR1 is SNHLY and CDR2 is FYNNEI. This CDR3 has 12 amino acids. The CDR3 bases are TGTGCCAGCAGTTCACAGAGAAATGAGCAGTTCTTC. This translates into CASSSQRNEQFF.

The chain is built from TRBV28 and TRBJ2-1, with TRBD2 matching 8 bases. This CDR3 region has 15 residues. V trimming: 5 bases; J trimming: 9 bases; junction bases outside the gene matches: 12. Germline V gene sequence: CDR1 MDHEN, CDR2 SYDVKM. CDR3 in amino acids: CASSPSGGRKAEQFF. The CDR3 bases are TGTGCCAGCAGTCCCTCTGGCGGGAGGAAGGCTGAGCAGTTCTTC.

The chain couples TRBV28 to TRBJ1-2, with D tentatively TRBD1 (6 bases). The CDR3 is made up of 17 amino acids. The ends were cut back, 4 bases at V and 5 bases at J, with 23 bases in the middle. Germline V CDR1 and CDR2: MDHEN, SYDVKM. CDR3 residues: CASSSPGLQHQGYGYTF. In nucleotides, the CDR3 is TGTGCCAGCAGTTCTCCGGGACTACAACACCAGGGGTATGGCTACACCTTC.

The chain links TRBV5-5 to TRBJ2-3; weak D call: TRBD2 (6 bases). This CDR3 region has 15 residues. Germline CDR1 reads SGHKS; CDR2 reads YYEKEE (reference sequence). Trimming took off 4 bases at V and 2 bases at J, with 14 bases between the two ends. CDR3: CASSPGDLLTDTQYF. The CDR3 nucleotides are TGTGCCAGCAGCCCGGGGGACCTCCTCACAGATACGCAGTATTTT.

The rearrangement joins TRBV25-1 to TRBJ2-7; D call uncertain. The CDR3 has 10 amino acids. Trimming cost V 8 bases and J 7 bases, with 9 bases left between them. Looked up from germline, CDR1 is MGHDK and CDR2 is SYGVNS. Here the CDR3 DNA reads TGTGCCAGCTCTGGGTGGGAGCAGTACTTC. Its protein is CASSGWEQYF.

V usage is TRBV5-6 and J usage is TRBJ2-1; 14 positions agree with TRBD2. With V trimmed by 4 bases and J by 5 bases, 8 bases remained unmatched. CDR3 length equals 17 residues. CDR1 SGHDT and CDR2 YYEEEE come from the germline V gene. The CDR3 loop is CASSGGTSGSTHNEQFF. In DNA, the CDR3 is TGTGCCAGCAGCGGGGGGACTAGCGGGAGTACCCACAATGAGCAGTTCTTC.

V gene TRBV27 combines with J gene TRBJ2-7; D is unresolved. Germline CDR1 MNHEY, CDR2 SMNVEV (reference sequence). The V gene lost 5 bases and the J gene lost 5 bases, with 19 bases spanning the gap. The CDR3 is 15 residues long. The CDR3 region has the DNA TGTGCCAGCAGTCTCCCCGGGTCCCTCCCCCACGAGCAGTACTTC. It translates to CASSLPGSLPHEQYF.

The J gene is TRBJ2-7, the V gene TRBV10-3; D gene uncertain. Looked up from germline, CDR1 is ENHRY and CDR2 is SYGVKD. V was pared by 0 bases and J by 1 base, with 4 bases between. The CDR3 contains 13 residues. CDR3 in amino acids: CAISESLSYEQYF. In nucleotides, the CDR3 is TGTGCCATCAGTGAGTCCCTATCCTACGAGCAGTACTTC.

This chain links TRBV3-1 (or the pseudogene TRBV3-2) with TRBJ2-7, with TRBD2 matching 7 bases. The CDR3 contains 16 residues. V dropped 5 bases and J dropped 0; count of bases not matched to a gene: 10. Germline V gene sequence: CDR1 LGHDT, CDR2 YNNKEL (reference sequence). CDR3 DNA sequence: TGTGCCAGCAGCGATACCGGGACTACCCCCTCCTACGAGCAGTACTTC. Protein product: CASSDTGTTPSYEQYF.

J is TRBJ1-6 and V is TRBV6-6; D gene ambiguous. Germline lookup yields CDR1 MNHNY and CDR2 SVGAGI (reference sequence). The CDR3 loop spans 14 amino acids. Trimming cost V 6 bases and J 5 bases, with 11 bases left between them. CDR3 coding DNA: TGTGCCAGCAGACGGACTGACAATAATTCACCCCTCCACTTT. This encodes CASRRTDNNSPLHF.

This clone came up a few times. V is TRBV11-3 and J is TRBJ1-2, with 8 nucleotides matching TRBD1. CDR3 length equals 15 residues. Germline values: CDR1 SGHNT, CDR2 YENEEA. The J segment lost 3 bases and the V segment lost 4 bases, leaving 7 bases of the junction unmatched. In DNA, the CDR3 is TGTGCCAGCAGCTCGGTTACAGGGGGGGACTATGGCTACACCTTC. This gives the protein CASSSVTGGDYGYTF.

This clone was observed a handful of times. The chain uses TRBV7-2 and TRBJ2-7; a weak D match, TRBD1 (6 bases). Germline V CDR1 and CDR2: SGHTA, FQGNSA. The CDR3 runs 14 residues. V was pared by 5 bases and J by 1 base, with 12 bases between. Written as DNA, the CDR3 is TGTGCCAGCAGCCCCACAGGGAATTCCTACGAGCAGTACTTC. Amino acid sequence: CASSPTGNSYEQYF.

The chain recombines TRBV19 with TRBJ2-7, with 11 bases lining up with TRBD2. The germline V gene encodes CDR1 LNHDA and CDR2 SQIVND (reference sequence). Trimming cost V 4 bases and J 0 bases; bases outside gene matches: 5. The CDR3 contains 16 residues. The DNA of the CDR3 is TGTGCCAGTAGTAATCCCGGGACTAGCGGCTCCTACGAGCAGTACTTC. It yields the protein CASSNPGTSGSYEQYF.

V gene TRBV2 combines with J gene TRBJ1-2; 7 bases map to TRBD1. The CDR3 runs 12 residues. With 9 bases clipped from V and 5 bases from J, the junction kept 6 bases outside the gene matches. Germline assignment: CDR1 SNHLY and CDR2 FYNNEI. DNA for the CDR3: TGTGCCAGGAGGGGGCTCGGGTATGGCTACACCTTC. Protein product: CARRGLGYGYTF. Full variable domain (remainder filled in from reference TRBV2 and TRBJ1-2): EPEVTQTPSHQVTQMGQEVILRCVPISNHLYFYWYRQILGQKVEFLVSFYNNEISEKSEIFDDQFSVERPDGSNFTLKIRSTKLEDSAMYFCARRGLGYGYTFGSGTRLTVV.

This chain links TRBV3-1 (or the pseudogene TRBV3-2) with TRBJ2-1, with 7 bases identical to TRBD2. This CDR3 region has 14 residues. CDR1 and CDR2 from the germline V gene are LGHDT and YNNKEL (reference sequence). V shed 0 bases, J shed 7 bases, and the junction held 3 bases outside the gene matches. The CDR3 protein is CASSQELAKNEQFF. The CDR3 nucleotides are TGTGCCAGCAGCCAAGAACTAGCGAAGAATGAGCAGTTCTTC.

The rearrangement links TRBV12-3 or TRBV12-4 to TRBJ1-2, with TRBD1 matching 7 bases. This CDR3 spans 13 amino acids. J was trimmed by 8 bases and V by 6 bases; bases with no gene match: 9. As DNA, the CDR3 is TGTGCCAGCAGCTCTGGACAGGTCGGAGGCTACACCTTC. Protein: CASSSGQVGGYTF.